Shown below are 13 T cell receptor beta chains from a single sample sequenced in a study of OX40 agonist ivuxolimab in advanced cancers. The protocol was immunoSEQ multiplex PCR, while the TCRdb copy is restricted to in-frame clones and leaves out a portion. The sample contains 75,000 to 100,000 clones, 70% to 85% of which appear only once. The sequencing used CD4+ or CD8+ T cells sorted from blood, collected in a trial of the OX40 agonist ivuxolimab. These receptors originate from an adult with an advanced solid tumor such as melanoma, head and neck, liver or kidney cancer.

This chain uses TRBV15 with TRBJ2-3; D is ambiguous. The CDR3 runs 16 residues. Germline lookup yields CDR1 LNHNV and CDR2 YYDKDF (reference sequence). Trimming removed 2 bases from V and 1 base from J, with 13 bases in between. CDR3 loop: CATSRRVRDGTDTQYF. CDR3 bases: TGTGCCACCAGCAGAAGGGTGCGCGACGGCACAGATACGCAGTATTTT.

The rearrangement links TRBV5-6 to TRBJ2-1, with 8 positions matching TRBD1. The trim removed 3 bases at V and 4 bases at J, leaving 9 bases unmatched. The CDR3 is 16 amino acids. Germline lookup yields CDR1 SGHDT and CDR2 YYEEEE. The CDR3 region is CASSSPAQGVYNEQFF. The CDR3 DNA is TGTGCCAGCAGCTCACCAGCACAGGGGGTGTACAATGAGCAGTTCTTC.

The chain uses TRBV12-5 and TRBJ2-1, with 7 bases fitting TRBD2. This CDR3 has 18 amino acids. Germline lookup yields CDR1 LGHNT and CDR2 FRNRAP. Trimming took 2 bases from V and 0 from J; bases not matched to a gene: 10. This chain's CDR3 is CASGLTVLAGTSYNEQFF. CDR3 DNA sequence: TGTGCTAGTGGTTTGACCGTGTTAGCGGGTACCTCCTACAATGAGCAGTTCTTC.

A remark on this clone: The same CDR3 also results from other DNA sequences found in this sample. The chain is built from TRBV5-1 and TRBJ1-1, with D possibly matching TRBD1 (5 bases). The germline V and J ends were trimmed by 0 bases and 1 base, with 7 bases remaining between them. Per germline, CDR1 SGHRS and CDR2 YFSETQ. The CDR3 totals 14 residues. This CDR3 reads CASSLAGQNTEAFF. The CDR3 nucleotides read TGCGCCAGCAGCTTGGCCGGACAGAACACTGAAGCTTTCTTT.

The V and J genes are TRBV25-1 and TRBJ2-3, with D unresolved. V dropped 2 bases and J dropped 13 bases, with 13 bases sitting between them. The CDR3 totals 12 residues. Germline V gene data show CDR1 as MGHDK and CDR2 as SYGVNS. CDR3 coding DNA: TGTGCCAGCAGTGAAAGAGAGGTGCCCGAGTATTTT. Translation: CASSEREVPEYF.

The CDR3 loop reads CASGPFTGGSTGELFF. As DNA, the CDR3 is TGCGCCAGCGGTCCTTTCACGGGGGGGTCCACCGGGGAGCTGTTTTTT. V is TRBV5-1 and J is TRBJ2-2, with TRBD2 identical over 8 bases. The CDR3 extends over 16 amino acids. CDR1 SGHRS and CDR2 YFSETQ come from the germline V gene. J was trimmed by 4 bases and V by 7 bases; bases with no gene match: 12.

CDR3 DNA sequence: TGTGCCACTACACAGGGTCGCCCCGGAAACACCATATATTTT. This translates into CATTQGRPGNTIYF. The gene calls are TRBV15 and TRBJ1-3; weak D call: TRBD1 (6 bases). Germline V CDR1 and CDR2: LNHNV, YYDKDF (reference sequence). The V gene lost 9 bases and the J gene lost 4 bases, with 16 bases spanning the gap. The CDR3 extends over 14 amino acids.

This chain links TRBV10-3 with TRBJ2-2; possibly TRBD1 for D (6 bases). The V gene lost 3 bases and the J gene lost 6 bases, with 14 bases spanning the gap. The germline V gene encodes CDR1 ENHRY and CDR2 SYGVKD. The CDR3 spans 15 residues. CDR3 coding DNA: TGTGCCATCAGTGATTGGGGGCGTTTACCCGGGGAGCTGTTTTTT. Amino acid sequence: CAISDWGRLPGELFF.

The rearrangement uses TRBV5-1 and TRBJ2-7; 7 bases fit TRBD2. Germline CDR1 is SGHRS and CDR2 is YFSETQ. V lost 4 bases, J lost 7 bases, and 11 bases stayed unmatched. This CDR3 spans 14 amino acids. CDR3 DNA: TGCGCCAGCAGCCCTCGGGGAGGGGCGGGGGAGCAGTACTTC. It codes for CASSPRGGAGEQYF.

The chain has TRBV27 and TRBJ1-2; 9 bases align to TRBD1. CDR3 length: 15 residues. V dropped 2 bases and J dropped 7; count of bases not matched to a gene: 8. From germline, CDR1 is MNHEY and CDR2 SMNVEV (reference sequence). The CDR3 loop reads CASSLAGTGSRGYTF. The DNA for the CDR3 is TGTGCCAGCAGTTTAGCCGGGACAGGGAGTCGTGGCTACACCTTC.

V is TRBV5-1 and J is TRBJ2-1; TRBD2 matches at 10 bases. V was clipped by 4 bases and J by 6 bases; unmatched bases: 4. The CDR3 contains 14 residues. Per the germline V gene, CDR1 is SGHRS and CDR2 is YFSETQ. CDR3 nucleotides: TGCGCCAGCAGCCTTACTAGCGGGGCCAATGAGCAGTTCTTC. It yields the protein CASSLTSGANEQFF.

The chain is built from TRBV11-1 and TRBJ2-7; D may match TRBD1 or TRBD2 (5 bases each). The CDR3 extends over 14 amino acids. V was cut by 3 bases and J by 2 bases, with 11 bases left in between. Germline CDR1 is SGHAT and CDR2 is FQDESV (reference sequence). This CDR3 is CASSFTGTTYEQYF. The DNA for the CDR3 is TGTGCCAGCAGCTTTACGGGGACGACCTACGAGCAGTACTTC.

The V call is TRBV19, the J call TRBJ2-3, with 10 bases fitting TRBD2. CDR1 LNHDA and CDR2 SQIVND come from the germline V gene (reference sequence). The CDR3 sequence is 13 residues long. J was trimmed by 6 bases and V by 5 bases; bases with no gene match: 2. The CDR3 nucleotides read TGTGCCAGTAGTCTTAGCGGGAGGGATACGCAGTATTTT. Protein product: CASSLSGRDTQYF.